The source of this TCR beta chain is a study of shared clonotypes between healthy human individuals (dated by TCRdb to 2020 to 2021). General notes on the study: The cohort comprised a couple of women and a few men aged 18 to 49 years. Libraries were prepared and TCR repertoires were sequenced by different laboratories using diverse techniques, in order to increase sequencing depth and limit assay-specific biases. To estimate repertoire size and how much clonotypes are shared between individuals, the study performed deep sequencing of blood TCR repertoires from about five healthy adults. For each donor, three plates each were used for CD4 naive and CD4 memory, two plates were used for CD8 naive, and one plate was used for CD8 memory. Between about 0.94 and 8.9 billion PBMCs per donor were obtained by leukapheresis.

Overall results and qualifications from the work: Even with the large sequencing depth, rarefaction of the sorted-subset datasets indicated that sequencing was incomplete. When a few donors were compared, the shared fraction of clonotypes was about 5% for naive CD4, roughly 3.4% for naive CD8, more than 2% for memory CD4, and 0.4% for memory CD8. Only blood was sampled, and tissue TCR repertoires likely differ from those in blood. Larger estimated clonotype richness was generally found for naive subsets than for memory subsets. Compared with non-shared clonotypes, clonotypes shared by all four sorted-subset donors had higher generation probabilities. The genetic and exposure-history diversity represented was limited by the small number of donors. Based on pairwise subsampling, the degree of clonotype sharing among donors was expected to be affected by sequencing depth.

Using the deep immunoSEQ assay, TCR CDR3 regions were amplified from genomic DNA by multiplex PCR. Extracted genomic DNA from each cell subset was distributed evenly across all wells of several immunoSEQ 96-well plates, and each plate was treated as a replicate. For sorted subsets, each replicate PCR was loaded with 200 ng genomic DNA, equivalent to approximately 27,000 T cell genomes. The purified libraries were quantified using a Qubit 3.0 fluorometer, sized with a Bioanalyzer 2100, and then quantified again using the KAPA Library Quantification kit. Every immunoSEQ 96-well plate was sequenced on a separate single-read 150-cycle Illumina NextSeq 550 flow cell. The source study handled its data this way. Because the immunoSEQ output held only junctional sequences and lacked quality scores, the filtering could not match the filtering applied to full-length reads. Sequences were annotated with PyIR, a Python wrapper for IgBLAST v1.9, and V/J genes and CDR3 were assigned using IMGT germline references. Reads were removed for weak V/J assignments (E-value above 1e-6), missing CDR3, stop codons, out-of-frame junctions, or ambiguous translated residues. A V3J clonotype was defined by an identical inferred V gene, J gene, and CDR3 amino acid sequence. Percentage overlap between repertoires was computed as shared unique clonotypes divided by the size of the smaller repertoire. RTK rarefaction, the Chao1 estimator, and Recon v2.1 estimates of unobserved clonotypes were used to assess repertoire richness. Generation probabilities were computed with OLGA for all TCRbeta clonotypes obtained by the gDNA method from several donors. In its TCRdb copy, this immuneACCESS table keeps in-frame sequences only and misses some clones. Where compared with another copy, unresolved V genes explain less than half of these, and the others have no known cause. The V and J calls and the clone size are those of that table, but D and trimming were determined from the DNA. The sample contains a few million clones, more than 80% of them found a single time. The top ten clones comprise about 0.39% of the sample.

Spanning cysteine to phenylalanine, the CDR3 consists of 19 amino acids. CDR3 DNA is the only sequence kept; it has 57 bases, read in frame from the first base. Trimmed from V: 1 base; trimmed from J: 7 bases; junction bases lacking a gene match: 18. The germline V gene gives CDR1 as LGHNA and CDR2 as YSLEER. Donors were healthy HIV-negative adults with no recently reported acute infections or vaccinations. Every donor was a Caucasian adult residing in Nashville, Tennessee, USA. Magnetic negative selection was used to enrich CD4+ T cells, after which naive cells were positively selected on CD45RA and the negative fraction became the memory subset. Blood was collected by leukapheresis, and PBMCs were isolated by Ficoll-Histopaque density gradient centrifugation and then cryopreserved in liquid nitrogen vapor phase. Purity and quantity of every magnetically sorted T cell population were checked by analytical flow cytometry. Genomic DNA was isolated from every sorted fraction and measured by UV absorbance on a Nanodrop 2000c.

Worth noting for this clone: It has no known antigen specificity. No per-base quality is available; no much larger clone lies one base away.

The specimen sequenced was naive CD4+ T cells from PBMCs. Read against the paper, the sample's cell subset or site label means: CD45RA+ positively selected. Here the chain combines TRBV4-3 and TRBJ2-3, with 9 bases aligning to TRBD2. This clonotype originated in a man aged 18 to 30 in good health. Some clones in this sample may be carry-over from other donors' samples. The CDR3 sequence is CASSQGVGGRELLWNTQYF. Read as DNA, the sequence is TGCGCCAGCAGCCAAGGCGTCGGCGGGAGGGAACTTCTATGGAATACGCAGTATTTT.